This TCR beta chain was found in a study of beta chain features in type 1 diabetes. This clone has only a few counts. Expressed TCRB transcripts got sequenced, as all isolated RNA was reverse transcribed. Profiled with immunoSEQ multiplex PCR; TCRdb holds only in-frame clones, not every one. The repertoire holds under 200,000 clones, with less than 9.5% as singletons. Every single donor gave one heparinised blood draw, and these averaged approximately 120 mL. Purity above 95% was achieved in all sorted populations. The trim removed 8 bases at V and 4 bases at J, leaving 6 bases unmatched. The CDR3 extends over 13 amino acids. In germline, CDR1 is MNHEY, CDR2 SVGAGI.

Material for sequencing was central memory CD4+ T cells from blood. The TCR comes from a woman between 18 and 29 years old in good health. The V call is TRBV6-5, the J call TRBJ1-2; 8 bases map to TRBD1. This chain's CDR3 is CASQGQGTYGYTF. In DNA form, the CDR3 reads TGTGCCAGCCAAGGACAGGGAACCTATGGCTACACCTTC.